This T cell receptor (beta chain) was captured in a study of human T cells and chemical hapten exposure. About the research overall: Alopecia areata, totalis or universalis affected patients who were mostly female. Findings and limits, study-wide: Clustering by CDR3 similarity yielded significantly more large clusters from expanded TCRs than controls. Donors had alopecia, so their immune response may differ from healthy people's. Counts of TCRs expanded at PT1 correlated positively with patch test score.

CDR1 MNHEY and CDR2 SMNVEV come from the germline V gene (reference sequence). Between the trimmed V and J ends, which lost 5 bases and 2 bases, there was a span of 17 bases. There are 16 residues in the CDR3. A few counts support this clonotype. Its target is unknown. Time point here: patch test 2, 6 weeks after DPC sensitization. Described treatment: therapeutic diphenylcyclopropenone sensitization with weekly scalp DPC. TCRdb reprocessed the RACE reads via MiXCR and lists one record per CDR3 protein. The repertoire consists of about 350,000 distinct CDR3 sequences, with more than 5% occurring once and the leading ten covering about 5.6%.

V and J are TRBV27 and TRBJ2-3; D possibly matches TRBD1 or TRBD2 (6 bases each). The TCR originated in a woman younger than 35 with alopecia areata. Some clones in this sample may be carry-over from other donors' samples. The sample here was whole blood, taken in connection with sensitization to the hapten diphenylcyclopropenone (DPC). CDR3 in amino acids: CASSPRGGSFTDTQYF. The DNA of the CDR3 is TGTGCCAGCAGTCCTAGAGGGGGGTCTTTCACAGATACGCAGTATTTT.